The next 17 T cell receptor beta chains were all read from a single sample in a study of cytomegalovirus exposure and HLA in healthy donors. Use of 60 Vbeta and 13 Jbeta primers characterized the PCR. Assay used: immunoSEQ multiplex PCR; TCRdb lists only in-frame clones, some missing. The sample carries about 120,000 clones, about four fifths recorded once. Input material: PBMCs. These receptors were collected from a woman in her thirties in good health and CMV-seronegative.

V and J are TRBV6-5 and TRBJ2-7; perhaps TRBD2 as D (6 bases). Germline assignment: CDR1 MNHEY and CDR2 SVGAGI. Trimming pared 0 bases from V and 4 bases from J, leaving 16 bases between. CDR3 length equals 16 residues. The CDR3, as DNA: TGTGCCAGCAGTTACTCCGGTGCGGGACTCGCATACGAGCAGTACTTC. Amino acid sequence: CASSYSGAGLAYEQYF.

This clone was seen a handful of times. The V and J genes are TRBV15 and TRBJ2-1; TRBD2 might be the D (6 bases). Germline V CDR1 and CDR2: LNHNV, YYDKDF (reference sequence). The CDR3 totals 16 residues. The V end was cut by 3 bases, the J end by 0 bases, with 12 bases between. The CDR3 DNA reads as TGTGCCACCAGCAGGGGACTGATGAGCTCCTACAATGAGCAGTTCTTC. Amino acid sequence: CATSRGLMSSYNEQFF.

The chain combines TRBV28 with TRBJ2-6; 7 bases are a match to TRBD2. Trimming took 9 bases from V and 2 from J; bases not matched to a gene: 7. This CDR3 is 15 amino acids long. Germline CDR1 and CDR2: MDHEN and SYDVKM. The DNA for the CDR3 is TGTGCCAGTCGTGTGGGGAGGGCTGGGGCCAACGTCCTGACTTTC. Amino acids: CASRVGRAGANVLTF.

The chain is built from TRBV28 and TRBJ1-1; 9 nucleotides match TRBD1. This CDR3 spans 14 amino acids. Germline CDR1 and CDR2: MDHEN and SYDVKM. V lost 4 bases and J lost 11; bases outside the gene matches: 11. CDR3 coding DNA: TGTGCCAGCAGTTCTCTAAACAGGGGGCTAAAGGCTTTCTTT. It specifies CASSSLNRGLKAFF.

The sample holds a few counts of this clone. The CDR3 region is CASSLELTGNTGELFF. CDR3 nucleotide sequence: TGCGCCAGCAGCTTAGAGTTGACAGGGAACACCGGGGAGCTGTTTTTT. V gene TRBV5-1 combines with J gene TRBJ2-2; weak D call: TRBD1 (6 bases). The germline V and J ends were trimmed by 2 bases and 1 base, with 12 bases remaining between them. The V gene's germline CDR1 is SGHRS and CDR2 YFSETQ. The CDR3 spans 16 residues.

This clone was seen once. V and J are TRBV7-2 and TRBJ2-5; 8 nucleotides match TRBD2. The CDR3 is 16 residues long. V lost 2 bases, J lost 0 bases, and 5 bases stayed unmatched. CDR1 is SGHTA and CDR2 is FQGNSA in the germline V gene. The chain's CDR3 is CASSLMAGGNQETQYF. As DNA, the CDR3 is TGTGCCAGCAGCTTAATGGCGGGAGGTAACCAAGAGACCCAGTACTTC.

The chain has TRBV10-3 and TRBJ2-1, with D perhaps matching TRBD2 (6 bases). V was trimmed by 5 bases and J by 0 bases, leaving 11 bases between them. The germline V gene has CDR1 ENHRY and CDR2 SYGVKD. The CDR3 covers 15 residues. The CDR3 reads CAISRGESSYNEQFF. The DNA for the CDR3 is TGTGCCATCAGTCGCGGGGAAAGCTCCTACAATGAGCAGTTCTTC.

The chain couples TRBV5-1 to TRBJ2-1; a weak D match, TRBD2 (5 bases). Germline-derived CDR1 and CDR2 are SGHRS and YFSETQ. Trimming cost V 1 base and J 11 bases, with 19 bases left between them. The CDR3 totals 15 residues. As DNA, the CDR3 is TGCGCCAGCAGCTTGTCCCAGCGGAGACCTCGAAAGCAGTTCTTC. This encodes CASSLSQRRPRKQFF.

The chain joins TRBV5-1 to TRBJ2-5; 9 nucleotides align to TRBD1. The CDR3 is 15 amino acids. V was pared by 7 bases and J by 5 bases, with 12 bases of the junction left unmatched. Germline V gene lookup returns CDR1 SGHRS and CDR2 YFSETQ. CDR3 sequence: CASLLRQGVRETQYF. The DNA for the CDR3 is TGCGCCAGCCTTCTGAGACAGGGGGTTAGGGAGACCCAGTACTTC.

This rearrangement joins TRBV7-2 to TRBJ2-7; TRBD2 matches 12 bases. This CDR3 comprises 15 residues. Trimming took 4 bases from V and 4 from J; bases not matched to a gene: 5. Per the germline V gene, CDR1 is SGHTA and CDR2 is FQGNSA. CDR3: CASSSHGTSGYEQYF. The CDR3 region has the DNA TGTGCCAGCAGCTCCCACGGGACTAGCGGGTACGAGCAGTACTTC.

The V and J genes are TRBV5-4 and TRBJ2-1, with D possibly TRBD1 on 5 matching bases. CDR1 SGHNT and CDR2 YYREEE come from the germline V gene (reference sequence). The V gene lost 1 base and the J gene lost 5 bases, with 10 bases spanning the gap. This CDR3 is built from 14 residues. The CDR3 DNA sequence: TGTGCCAGCAGCTTGACTGCAGGGAACAATGAGCAGTTCTTC. This gives the protein CASSLTAGNNEQFF.

This clone showed up just a few times. The rearrangement uses TRBV6-1 and TRBJ2-1; D is ambiguous. V was shortened by 4 bases and J by 8 bases, with 9 bases between the two germline ends. The CDR3 consists of 12 residues. Germline V gene sequence: CDR1 MNHNS, CDR2 SASEGT. The chain's CDR3 is CASSVTGDEQFF. CDR3 sequence (DNA): TGTGCCAGCAGTGTGACGGGTGATGAGCAGTTCTTC.

This rearrangement joins TRBV6-5 to TRBJ2-7; D possibly corresponds to TRBD1 (6 bases). With 5 bases removed from V and 1 base from J, the gap between germline ends came to 6 bases. Germline-derived CDR1 and CDR2 are MNHEY and SVGAGI. The CDR3 runs 12 residues. CDR3 sequence reads: CASSGQSYEQYF. The DNA for the CDR3 is TGTGCCAGCAGTGGACAGTCCTACGAGCAGTACTTC.

About this clone: At one boundary the junction diverges from the germline segment, which might be a read error. The same CDR3 arises from other DNA sequences in this sample as well. The CDR3 spells CASSFPWTVPMNTEAFF. CDR3 bases: TGTGCCAGCAGTTTCCCCTGGACAGTTCCTATGAACACCGAAGCTTTCTTT. V gene TRBV28 combines with J gene TRBJ1-1, with D perhaps TRBD1 (6 bases). Germline V lookup: CDR1 MDHEN, CDR2 SYDVKM. The CDR3 covers 17 residues.

The chain combines TRBV18 with TRBJ1-4; TRBD1 matches at 9 bases. The CDR3 runs to 18 residues. Germline V gene lookup returns CDR1 KGHSH and CDR2 LQKENI. V was pared by 1 base and J by 5 bases, with 11 bases of the junction left unmatched. CDR3 nucleotide sequence: TGTGCCAGCTCACCACAGGACAGGGGATCTAGCCGAAATGAAAAACTGTTTTTT. Translated: CASSPQDRGSSRNEKLFF.

The chain couples TRBV28 to TRBJ1-2; the match to TRBD1 covers 8 bases. V trimming: 3 bases; J trimming: 10 bases; junction bases outside the gene matches: 16. The CDR3 spans 16 residues. The germline V gene encodes CDR1 MDHEN and CDR2 SYDVKM. The CDR3 protein is CASSFHIRGQEGVYTF. In nucleotides, the CDR3 is TGTGCCAGCAGTTTCCATATCCGGGGACAGGAAGGAGTCTACACCTTC.

This chain links TRBV18 with TRBJ2-1; 9 bases are shared with TRBD2. This CDR3 spans 16 amino acids. Trimming took 3 bases from V and 4 from J; bases not matched to a gene: 7. CDR1 is KGHSH, CDR2 LQKENI, per germline. CDR3 sequence reads: CASSPSGTSLYNEQFF. The CDR3 coding sequence is TGTGCCAGCTCACCGTCCGGGACTAGCCTATACAATGAGCAGTTCTTC.